What follows are 15 T cell receptor beta chains derived from one specimen sequenced in a study of blood T cells in healthy people across ages. Through a sample-barcoded 5' primer and a J-beta primer mix, a second PCR was run for about 6 to 12 cycles. TCRdb reprocessed the 5' RACE reads via MiXCR and lists one record per CDR3 protein. The data show about 940,000 distinct CDR3 sequences, around 48% seen once. Sequenced material: blood. Receptor source: a man aged 30 to 39 in good health.

V is TRBV27 and J is TRBJ2-1, with 7 bases that match TRBD1. Germline-derived CDR1 and CDR2 are MNHEY and SMNVEV (reference sequence). Losses at the gene ends were 8 bases for V and 1 base for J; bases not matched to a gene: 8. The CDR3 extends over 15 amino acids. In DNA, the CDR3 is TGTGCCAGCTGCCGACAGGGAGAATCCTACAATGAGCAGTTCTTC. This sequence encodes CASCRQGESYNEQFF.

The chain combines TRBV4-3 with TRBJ2-6; D ambiguous. The germline V gene encodes CDR1 LGHNA and CDR2 YSLEER. V lost 0 bases and J 0 bases, leaving 6 bases between the germline ends. The CDR3 has 16 residues. CDR3 amino acids: CASSQDRASGANVLTF. DNA for the CDR3: TGCGCCAGCAGCCAAGACCGGGCCTCTGGGGCCAACGTCCTGACTTTC.

The chain carries TRBV6-4 and TRBJ2-3; maybe TRBD2 (5 bases). The CDR3 is 12 residues long. V lost 4 bases and J 9 bases, leaving 11 bases between the germline ends. The germline gives CDR1 MRHNA, CDR2 SNTAGT. The chain's CDR3 is CASSGNTGTQYF. DNA for the CDR3: TGTGCCAGCAGTGGCAATACGGGGACGCAGTATTTT.

The J gene is TRBJ2-5, the V gene TRBV20-1; D is perhaps TRBD1 (6 bases). The V end was cut by 4 bases, the J end by 5 bases, with 11 bases between. The germline V gene has CDR1 DFQATT and CDR2 SNEGSKA (reference sequence). CDR3 length: 12 residues. CDR3 amino acids: CSANRVMETQYF. The DNA of the CDR3 is TGCAGTGCTAACAGGGTTATGGAGACCCAGTACTTC.

The chain employs TRBV7-2 and TRBJ1-1, with a possible D match to TRBD1 (6 bases). Trimming pared 2 bases from V and 5 bases from J, leaving 12 bases between. The CDR3 is made up of 14 amino acids. The germline V gene has CDR1 SGHTA and CDR2 FQGNSA. In nucleotides, the CDR3 is TGTGCCAGCAGCTTAAGGGAGGGGGGTACTGAAGCTTTCTTT. Amino acid sequence: CASSLREGGTEAFF.

This clonotype has a handful of counts. This chain joins TRBV2 and TRBJ2-7; 8 bases align to TRBD1. V was clipped by 8 bases and J by 7 bases; unmatched bases: 13. CDR1 and CDR2 (germline): SNHLY, FYNNEI. The CDR3 has 14 amino acids. CDR3 DNA sequence: TGTGCCAGCGACGTTAGGACAGGGTCGGGTGAGCAGTACTTC. This sequence encodes CASDVRTGSGEQYF.

This clonotype showed up many times. The chain carries TRBV4-1 and TRBJ2-3; D ambiguous. With 2 bases removed from V and 6 bases from J, the gap between germline ends came to 18 bases. Germline assignment: CDR1 MGHRA and CDR2 YSYEKL. This CDR3 has 16 residues. As DNA, the CDR3 is TGCGCCAGCAGCCAAAGACTCATCGAGGAGTGGGATACGCAGTATTTT. Encoded protein: CASSQRLIEEWDTQYF.

There are a few counts of this clonotype. This chain joins TRBV28 and TRBJ1-2; no firm D call. The germline V gene encodes CDR1 MDHEN and CDR2 SYDVKM. CDR3 size: 12 residues. V lost 2 bases to trimming and J lost 5 bases, with 6 bases between them. In nucleotides, the CDR3 is TGTGCCAGCAGTTTACGGCAGTATGGCTACACCTTC. Translating gives CASSLRQYGYTF.

V is TRBV27 and J is TRBJ2-7, with 7 bases that match TRBD1. Trimming took 2 bases from V and 6 from J; bases not matched to a gene: 4. CDR1 and CDR2 from the germline V gene are MNHEY and SMNVEV (reference sequence). CDR3 length equals 13 residues. CDR3 coding DNA: TGTGCCAGCAGTTTAGAACAGGGGATCGAGCAGTACTTC. This codes for CASSLEQGIEQYF.

The sample holds a few counts of this clonotype. The rearrangement links TRBV7-9 to TRBJ2-7; 7 positions agree with TRBD1. Trimming removed 4 bases from V and 3 bases from J; junction bases left unmatched: 12. The CDR3 has 16 residues. CDR1 is SEHNR, CDR2 FQNEAQ, per germline (reference sequence). The CDR3 is CASSSSYRGFFYEQYF. CDR3 nucleotide sequence: TGTGCCAGCAGCTCCTCCTACAGGGGTTTTTTCTACGAGCAGTACTTC.

On this clonotype: A single base separates this from a much larger clone, so it may be a read error. V usage is TRBV11-2 and J usage is TRBJ2-7; TRBD1 agrees at 7 bases. J gave up 5 bases and V 5 bases, and 6 bases lay outside the gene matches. The CDR3 has 13 residues. Germline V gene data show CDR1 as SGHAT and CDR2 as FQNNGV. CDR3 DNA sequence: TGTGCCAGCAGCGACAGGGTCCCCGACGAGCAGTACTTC. This encodes CASSDRVPDEQYF.

Only one count was recorded for this clonotype. This could be a read error, since a much larger clone is one nucleotide away. The chain is built from TRBV6-1 and TRBJ2-5; 7 bases line up with TRBD2. This CDR3 has 14 residues. V dropped 8 bases and J dropped 6; count of bases not matched to a gene: 12. CDR1 is MNHNS, CDR2 SASEGT, per germline. The CDR3 DNA reads as TGTGCCAGCCCCCGGGAGGAGGTTGGGCAGACCCAGTACTTC. Its protein product is CASPREEVGQTQYF.

The chain employs TRBV6-2 or TRBV6-3 and TRBJ2-1, with 12 bases fitting TRBD2. This CDR3 has 14 residues. J lost 9 bases, V lost 7 bases, and 7 bases had no gene match. CDR1 and CDR2 (germline): MNHEY, SVGEGT. In DNA form, the CDR3 reads TGTGCCAGCAACTTCCTAGCGGGGGGGCGTGAGCAGTTCTTC. As protein: CASNFLAGGREQFF.

J is TRBJ2-1 and V is TRBV5-1; D might be TRBD1 or TRBD2, each matching 5 bases. The CDR3 loop spans 15 amino acids. Germline V gene lookup returns CDR1 SGHRS and CDR2 YFSETQ. V gave up 4 bases and J gave up 6 bases, with 17 bases separating them. CDR3 amino acids: CASSRARDDGNEQFF. CDR3 DNA sequence: TGCGCCAGCAGCCGAGCCCGGGACGACGGCAATGAGCAGTTCTTC.

This clonotype was detected a few times. The chain uses TRBV21-1 and TRBJ1-5; the table gives TRBD1 as D, unverified against the DNA. TRBV21-1 has pseudogene status. This CDR3 contains 16 residues. The CDR3 loop is CASSNLYRGRNQPQHF. The CDR3 bases are TGTGCCAGCAGCAATTTGTACAGGGGCCGCAATCAGCCCCAGCATTTT.